These T cell receptor beta chains were read from a single sample in a study of shared clonotypes between healthy human individuals. Sequencing used immunoSEQ multiplex PCR; TCRdb keeps in-frame clones, though not all of them. The sample lists roughly 2,500,000 clones, 93% occurring once. The sequenced material came from naive CD4+ T cells from PBMCs. The receptor source for this set is a young man in good health. Some clones in this sample may be carry-over from other donors' samples. Both conserved end residues are part of each CDR3. A D gene is named only where the DNA matches it firmly. Clone size is not always given. Where it is, it says once, few, many or a class for expanded clones.

cdr3_aa,cdr3_nt,j_call,v_call,d_call,clone_size
CAISSYSGESGFLAKNIQYF,TGTGCCATCAGTAGCTACTCAGGCGAATCGGGTTTTTTGGCCAAAAACATTCAGTACTTC,TRBJ2-4,TRBV10-3,NA,NA
CASSATGGAGTEAFF,TGTGCCAGCAGCGCGACAGGGGGCGCGGGGACTGAAGCTTTCTTT,TRBJ1-1,TRBV9,TRBD1,NA
CASSPPPGEQYF,TGTGCCAGCAGCCCCCCACCGGGTGAGCAGTACTTC,TRBJ2-7,TRBV7-2,NA,NA
CASTRREGVGSPLHF,TGTGCCAGCACGCGCCGGGAGGGGGTTGGTTCACCCCTCCACTTT,TRBJ1-6,TRBV28,NA,NA
CASSGGDPNTGELFF,TGTGCCAGCAGCGGAGGGGACCCGAACACCGGGGAGCTGTTTTTT,TRBJ2-2,TRBV9,NA,once
CASSLKAGHSNQPQHF,TGTGCCAGCAGTTTAAAGGCAGGACATAGCAATCAGCCCCAGCATTTT,TRBJ1-5,TRBV28,NA,NA
CASSSTGGATYGYTF,TGTGCCAGCAGCTCAACAGGGGGCGCGACCTATGGCTACACCTTC,TRBJ1-2,TRBV7-3,TRBD1,NA
CASNLLAGAGTGELFF,TGTGCCAGCAACCTACTAGCGGGAGCGGGCACCGGGGAGCTGTTTTTT,TRBJ2-2,TRBV9,TRBD2,NA
CSTDTAGGGADTQYF,TGCAGCACCGACACAGCGGGAGGTGGGGCGGATACGCAGTATTTT,TRBJ2-3,TRBV29-1,TRBD2,NA
CASSVGWTGGSEQYF,TGTGCCAGCAGCGTAGGTTGGACAGGGGGGTCTGAGCAGTACTTC,TRBJ2-7,TRBV9,TRBD1,once
CASSFRTPRGGTDTQYF,TGTGCCAGCAGTTTCCGGACCCCCCGGGGCGGGACAGATACGCAGTATTTT,TRBJ2-3,TRBV28,NA,NA
CASSPRQGDYGYTF,TGTGCCAGCAGCCCACGACAAGGAGACTATGGCTACACCTTC,TRBJ1-2,TRBV7-9,NA,few
CASSPGPSTDTQYF,TGTGCCAGCAGCCCCGGCCCCAGCACAGATACGCAGTATTTT,TRBJ2-3,TRBV7-9,NA,once
CASSPQRPDTQYF,TGTGCCAGCAGCCCGCAACGACCAGATACGCAGTATTTT,TRBJ2-3,TRBV7-2,NA,NA
CASSMGLAGVAETQYF,TGTGCCAGCAGCATGGGACTAGCGGGAGTCGCAGAGACCCAGTACTTC,TRBJ2-5,TRBV7-3,TRBD2,NA
CASSKAVGSDTQYF,TGTGCCAGCAGCAAAGCGGTAGGCTCAGATACGCAGTATTTT,TRBJ2-3,TRBV6-5,NA,NA
CASSEEEGARAFF,TGTGCCAGCAGTGAAGAGGAGGGCGCTCGAGCTTTCTTT,TRBJ1-1,TRBV6-1,NA,NA
CASSPQQGAPYGYTF,TGCGCCAGCAGCCCACAACAGGGAGCGCCGTATGGCTACACCTTC,TRBJ1-2,TRBV4-1,NA,NA
CASSAGTEAHTQYF,TGCGCCAGCAGCGCCGGGACAGAAGCACATACGCAGTATTTT,TRBJ2-3,TRBV5-1,TRBD1,NA
CASSVNDRVGEQYF,TGTGCCAGCAGCGTAAACGACAGGGTAGGAGAGCAGTACTTC,TRBJ2-7,TRBV9,TRBD1,NA
CASSLGDRDRETQYF,TGTGCCAGCAGTTTAGGCGACAGGGACCGGGAGACCCAGTACTTC,TRBJ2-5,TRBV28,TRBD1,NA
CAWTGTGGYGYTF,TGTGCCTGGACTGGGACAGGAGGCTATGGCTACACCTTC,TRBJ1-2,TRBV30,TRBD1,NA
CASSLQGQGNGYTF,TGTGCCAGCAGCTTACAGGGACAGGGTAACGGCTACACCTTC,TRBJ1-2,TRBV7-9,TRBD1,NA
CASSTKAGWSYNEQFF,TGTGCCAGTAGTACTAAAGCGGGATGGTCCTACAATGAGCAGTTCTTC,TRBJ2-1,TRBV19,TRBD2,NA
CSVVGLAKTGTQYF,TGCAGCGTTGTGGGACTAGCGAAGACAGGTACGCAGTATTTT,TRBJ2-3,TRBV29-1,TRBD2,NA
CASSSGRTGTNEKLFF,TGTGCCAGTAGTTCTGGACGCACAGGAACAAATGAAAAACTGTTTTTT,TRBJ1-4,TRBV19,NA,NA
CASSPGRNSYEQYF,TGTGCCAGCAGCCCCGGACGGAACTCCTACGAGCAGTACTTC,TRBJ2-7,TRBV28,NA,NA
CASSFNRQGIGGYTF,TGTGCCAGCAGTTTCAACCGCCAGGGGATAGGTGGCTACACCTTC,TRBJ1-2,TRBV28,NA,NA
CASAGTGLINSNYGYTF,TGTGCCAGTGCCGGGACAGGGCTCATAAATTCTAACTATGGCTACACCTTC,TRBJ1-2,TRBV19,TRBD1,NA
CASSLMVAGGTEAFF,TGTGCCAGCAGCTTAATGGTGGCAGGGGGCACTGAAGCTTTCTTT,TRBJ1-1,TRBV7-3,TRBD1,NA
CASSTQDTQYF,TGCGCCAGCAGTACCCAAGATACGCAGTATTTT,TRBJ2-3,TRBV5-1,NA,NA
CSNRDSGGPYNEQFF,TGCAGCAACCGGGACAGTGGGGGGCCCTACAATGAGCAGTTCTTC,TRBJ2-1,TRBV29-1,NA,NA
CASSITVRGDAFF,TGTGCCAGTAGTATCACCGTCCGTGGTGACGCTTTCTTT,TRBJ1-1,TRBV19,NA,once
CASSFLNQPQHF,TGTGCCAGCAGTTTCCTAAATCAGCCCCAGCATTTT,TRBJ1-5,TRBV6-6,NA,few
CASSPGQGVYGYTF,TGCGCCAGCAGCCCGGGACAGGGAGTTTACGGCTACACCTTC,TRBJ1-2,TRBV5-1,TRBD1,NA
CASSFYQPDEKLFF,TGTGCCAGCAGCTTTTATCAACCGGATGAAAAACTGTTTTTT,TRBJ1-4,TRBV5-8,NA,NA
CASSLSMWGQGADNEQFF,TGTGCCAGCAGCTTAAGTATGTGGGGACAGGGGGCTGACAATGAGCAGTTCTTC,TRBJ2-1,TRBV7-9,TRBD1,NA
CASSPGQGGDQPQHF,TGTGCCAGCAGCCCGGGACAGGGAGGCGATCAGCCCCAGCATTTT,TRBJ1-5,TRBV11-2,TRBD1,NA
CASSPSYSNQPQHF,TGTGCCAGCAGTCCGAGCTATAGCAATCAGCCCCAGCATTTT,TRBJ1-5,TRBV27,NA,once
CASSLAGLSPLHF,TGCGCCAGCAGCTTGGCCGGGCTTTCACCCCTCCACTTT,TRBJ1-6,TRBV5-1,NA,NA
CASSTASGYNEQFF,TGTGCCAGCAGCACGGCTAGCGGATACAATGAGCAGTTCTTC,TRBJ2-1,TRBV9,TRBD2,NA
CASSSKPSVANTGELFF,TGCGCCAGCAGCTCGAAACCTAGCGTTGCGAACACCGGGGAGCTGTTTTTT,TRBJ2-2,TRBV5-1,NA,once
CASSPSGQGDSPLHF,TGTGCCAGCTCACCTTCGGGACAGGGTGATTCACCCCTCCACTTT,TRBJ1-6,TRBV18,TRBD1,once
CASSEALFVTGLAREQYF,TGTGCCAGCAGTGAAGCGCTTTTCGTGACGGGACTAGCGAGGGAGCAGTACTTC,TRBJ2-7,TRBV6-1,TRBD2,NA
CASSLGEETQYF,TGTGCCAGCAGTTTGGGGGAAGAGACCCAGTACTTC,TRBJ2-5,TRBV28,NA,NA
CASSVIRDTEAFF,TGTGCCAGTAGTGTCATTAGGGACACTGAAGCTTTCTTT,TRBJ1-1,TRBV19,NA,NA
CASSLGTAKAYEQYF,TGTGCCAGCAGCTTAGGGACAGCAAAAGCCTACGAGCAGTACTTC,TRBJ2-7,TRBV11-3,NA,NA
CASSLSAVEAFF,TGTGCCAGCAGCCTTTCGGCAGTTGAAGCTTTCTTT,TRBJ1-1,TRBV14,NA,once